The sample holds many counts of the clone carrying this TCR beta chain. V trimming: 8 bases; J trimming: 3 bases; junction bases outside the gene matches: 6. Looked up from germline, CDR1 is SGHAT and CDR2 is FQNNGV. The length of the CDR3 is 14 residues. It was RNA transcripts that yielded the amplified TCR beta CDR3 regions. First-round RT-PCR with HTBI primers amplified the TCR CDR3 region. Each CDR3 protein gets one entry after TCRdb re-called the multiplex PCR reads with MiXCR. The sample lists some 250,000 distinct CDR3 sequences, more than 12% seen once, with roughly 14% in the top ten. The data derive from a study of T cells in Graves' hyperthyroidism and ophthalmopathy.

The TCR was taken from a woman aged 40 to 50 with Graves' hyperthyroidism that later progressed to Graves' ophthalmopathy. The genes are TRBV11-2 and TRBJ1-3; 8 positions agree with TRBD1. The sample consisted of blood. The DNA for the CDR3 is TGTGCCAGCTTTGGACAGGGATGTGGAAACACCATATATTTT. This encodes CASFGQGCGNTIYF.